What follows are 21 T cell receptor beta chains derived from one specimen sequenced in a study of blood T cell repertoires in COVID-19. Assay: immunoSEQ multiplex PCR; the TCRdb copy retains only in-frame clones and omits some. The sample yields fewer than 250,000 clones, 86% seen once. The material sequenced was PBMCs or T cells enriched from blood (not recorded which). The receptors were gathered from a woman between 45 and 60 years old who had recovered from COVID-19.

The J gene is TRBJ1-3, the V gene TRBV5-6, with D possibly matching TRBD1 (6 bases). This CDR3 is built from 14 residues. Germline CDR1 is SGHDT and CDR2 is YYEEEE. V was cut by 2 bases and J by 5 bases, with 11 bases left in between. CDR3 residues: CASSFAGARNTIYF. In DNA form, the CDR3 reads TGTGCCAGCAGCTTTGCAGGGGCCAGAAACACCATATATTTT.

The J gene is TRBJ2-2, the V gene TRBV27, with D possibly matching TRBD2 (5 bases). Germline loops: CDR1 MNHEY, CDR2 SMNVEV (reference sequence). The V gene lost 9 bases and the J gene lost 6 bases, with 8 bases spanning the gap. The CDR3 is 11 residues long. CDR3 sequence (DNA): TGTGCCAGACTAGGATCCGGGGAGCTGTTTTTT. Amino acids: CARLGSGELFF.

The J gene is TRBJ1-2, the V gene TRBV11-2, with D uncertain. The ends were cut back, 2 bases at V and 7 bases at J, with 17 bases in the middle. Germline CDR1 SGHAT, CDR2 FQNNGV. CDR3 size: 15 residues. The CDR3 DNA is TGTGCCAGCAGCTTACATATAGAACCCCTTGGTGGCTACACCTTC. Encoded protein: CASSLHIEPLGGYTF.

The chain joins TRBV18 to TRBJ1-6, with 9 bases fitting TRBD1. The CDR3 consists of 15 residues. CDR1 is KGHSH and CDR2 is LQKENI in the germline V gene. V shed 3 bases, J shed 4 bases, and the junction held 1 base outside the gene matches. CDR3 protein: CASSPGTGYNSPLHF. The CDR3 coding sequence is TGTGCCAGCTCACCTGGGACAGGGTATAATTCACCCCTCCACTTT.

The gene calls are TRBV11-2 and TRBJ1-1, with D tentatively TRBD1 (5 bases). The CDR3 contains 13 residues. The V gene lost 5 bases and the J gene lost 3 bases, with 10 bases spanning the gap. Germline-derived CDR1 and CDR2 are SGHAT and FQNNGV. The CDR3: CASSQQGYTEAFF. The CDR3 DNA sequence: TGTGCCAGCAGCCAGCAGGGATACACTGAAGCTTTCTTT.

The V gene is TRBV6-2 or TRBV6-3, the J gene TRBJ1-2; the D gene is possibly TRBD1 (5 bases). The CDR3 extends over 15 amino acids. Looked up from germline, CDR1 is MNHEY and CDR2 is SVGEGT. The V end was cut by 2 bases, the J end by 5 bases, with 15 bases between. CDR3 loop: CASSYGGGGVYGYTF. CDR3 sequence (DNA): TGTGCCAGCAGTTACGGCGGGGGTGGCGTGTATGGCTACACCTTC.

This chain links TRBV28 with TRBJ1-1; D is perhaps TRBD1 (6 bases). With 6 bases removed from V and 1 base from J, the gap between germline ends came to 15 bases. The CDR3 spans 15 residues. Germline CDR1 is MDHEN and CDR2 is SYDVKM. The CDR3 DNA reads as TGTGCCAGCAGCCTTAACAGGGACCGGAACACTGAAGCTTTCTTT. Its translation is CASSLNRDRNTEAFF. Variable domain in full (rest from reference TRBV28 and TRBJ1-1): DVKVTQSSRYLVKRTGEKVFLECVQDMDHENMFWYRQDPGLGLRLIYFSYDVKMKEKGDIPEGYSVSREKKERFSLILESASTNQTSMYLCASSLNRDRNTEAFFGQGTRLTVV.

This rearrangement joins TRBV4-1 to TRBJ1-2; D gene uncertain. Germline CDR1 is MGHRA and CDR2 is YSYEKL. The CDR3 extends over 13 amino acids. V lost 1 base to trimming and J lost 8 bases, with 11 bases between them. CDR3 protein: CASSQGQPRGYTF. The CDR3 DNA sequence: TGCGCCAGCAGCCAAGGCCAACCTAGGGGCTACACCTTC.

The chain is built from TRBV4-3 and TRBJ2-2; D ambiguous. This CDR3 comprises 15 residues. V was shortened by 0 bases and J by 5 bases, with 10 bases between the two germline ends. CDR1 and CDR2 (germline): LGHNA, YSLEER. The CDR3 protein is CASSQDFGLTGELFF. Written as DNA, the CDR3 is TGCGCCAGCAGCCAAGATTTCGGGTTAACCGGGGAGCTGTTTTTT.

V is TRBV7-2 and J is TRBJ1-2, with D perhaps matching TRBD1 (6 bases). This CDR3 has 14 amino acids. V was shortened by 5 bases and J by 2 bases, with 12 bases between the two germline ends. Germline V gene lookup returns CDR1 SGHTA and CDR2 FQGNSA. CDR3 nucleotides: TGTGCCAGCAGCCGTAGGACAGAAAACTATGGCTACACCTTC. Its translation is CASSRRTENYGYTF.

The chain is built from TRBV4-3 and TRBJ2-5; 12 positions match TRBD2. This CDR3 contains 19 residues. Trimming at V came to 0 bases and at J to 9 bases, leaving 17 bases not matched to a gene. CDR1 LGHNA and CDR2 YSLEER come from the germline V gene. The CDR3 sequence: CASSQEPPSSGGAAEAQYF. Written as DNA, the CDR3 is TGCGCCAGCAGCCAAGAACCCCCCTCTAGCGGGGGGGCCGCTGAGGCCCAGTACTTC.

The J gene is TRBJ2-5, the V gene TRBV5-8; D remains ambiguous. This CDR3 has 14 amino acids. Germline V lookup: CDR1 SGHTS, CDR2 YDEGEE. V was clipped by 0 bases and J by 2 bases, with 8 bases between them. This CDR3 reads CASSLVQVQETQYF. The CDR3 region has the DNA TGTGCCAGCAGCTTGGTTCAGGTGCAAGAGACCCAGTACTTC. The entire variable domain, with the rest obtained from reference TRBV5-8 and TRBJ2-5, is as follows: EAGVTQSPTHLIKTRGQQATLRCSPISGHTSVYWYQQALGLGLQFLLWYDEGEERNRGNFPPRFSGRQFPNYSSELNVNALELEDSALYLCASSLVQVQETQYFGPGTRLLVL.

V is TRBV9 and J is TRBJ2-1, with D perhaps matching TRBD2 (5 bases). CDR3 length: 15 residues. Germline V gives CDR1 SGDLS, CDR2 YYNGEE. V lost 4 bases and J 0 bases, leaving 11 bases between the germline ends. The CDR3 sequence is CASSISGNSYNEQFF. Written as DNA, the CDR3 is TGTGCCAGCAGCATCAGCGGAAACTCCTACAATGAGCAGTTCTTC.

For this clone: At one boundary the junction diverges from the germline segment, which might be a read error. The chain uses TRBV2 and TRBJ2-7; possibly TRBD2 for D (5 bases). CDR1 and CDR2 (germline): SNHLY, FYNNEI. This CDR3 is 11 amino acids long. CDR3 protein: CASSLQTRPNF. The CDR3 DNA follows: TGTGCCAGCAGCCTACAAACTAGACCCAACTTC.

This chain joins TRBV19 and TRBJ2-7, with a tentative D call TRBD2 (8 bases). CDR1 and CDR2 (germline): LNHDA, SQIVND (reference sequence). CDR3 length: 18 residues. V was shortened by 5 bases and J by 3 bases, with 26 bases between the two germline ends. CDR3 nucleotide sequence: TGTGCCAGTAGTTCCCCAGGGGGATGGAGCGGGAGTGGCTACGAGCAGTACTTC. Translation gives CASSSPGGWSGSGYEQYF. Complete variable domain (other parts from reference TRBV19 and TRBJ2-7): DGGITQSPKYLFRKEGQNVTLSCEQNLNHDAMYWYRQDPGQGLRLIYYSQIVNDFQKGDIAEGYSVSREKKESFPLTVTSAQKNPTAFYLCASSSPGGWSGSGYEQYFGPGTRLTVT.

The chain has TRBV2 and TRBJ1-2; 8 bases fit TRBD1. Trimming took 8 bases from V and 4 from J; bases not matched to a gene: 12. The CDR3 covers 15 residues. The V gene's germline CDR1 is SNHLY and CDR2 FYNNEI. CDR3 in DNA: TGTGCCAGCTCCCCAACGACAGGGGATACCTATGGCTACACCTTC. Amino acids: CASSPTTGDTYGYTF.

CDR3 residues: CASSLIIRTDNEQFF. The CDR3 nucleotides read TGTGCCAGCAGTTTAATTATCCGGACAGACAATGAGCAGTTCTTC. This sequence joins TRBV28 and TRBJ2-1; the D gene is possibly TRBD1 (6 bases). This CDR3 region has 15 residues. CDR1 is MDHEN, CDR2 SYDVKM, per germline. V lost 2 bases and J 5 bases, leaving 13 bases between the germline ends. Complete variable domain (other parts from reference TRBV28 and TRBJ2-1): DVKVTQSSRYLVKRTGEKVFLECVQDMDHENMFWYRQDPGLGLRLIYFSYDVKMKEKGDIPEGYSVSREKKERFSLILESASTNQTSMYLCASSLIIRTDNEQFFGPGTRLTVL.

The chain combines TRBV6-5 with TRBJ1-6, with a possible D match to TRBD1 (6 bases). The CDR3 has 15 amino acids. The V gene's germline CDR1 is MNHEY and CDR2 SVGAGI. The V and J ends lost 2 bases and 6 bases respectively, with 11 bases between them. The CDR3 nucleotides read TGTGCCAGCAGTTACCCGAGGGGGTCTAATTCACCCCTCCACTTT. Amino acid sequence: CASSYPRGSNSPLHF.

In its sample, this clone was seen a few times. This chain links TRBV5-1 with TRBJ1-5, with D possibly TRBD1 on 5 matching bases. From germline, CDR1 is SGHRS and CDR2 YFSETQ. The V gene lost 0 bases and the J gene lost 5 bases, with 12 bases spanning the gap. This CDR3 contains 15 residues. Here the CDR3 DNA reads TGCGCCAGCAGCTTGGACACAGGTTCCGATCAGCCCCAGCATTTT. Its protein is CASSLDTGSDQPQHF. The full variable domain, completed using reference TRBV5-1 and TRBJ1-5, is KAGVTQTPRYLIKTRGQQVTLSCSPISGHRSVSWYQQTPGQGLQFLFEYFSETQRNKGNFPGRFSGRQFSNSRSEMNVSTLELGDSALYLCASSLDTGSDQPQHFGDGTRLSIL.

The CDR3 loop is CASSLEVAIYF. The CDR3 DNA reads as TGTGCCAGCAGTTTAGAGGTCGCCATATATTTT. This rearrangement joins TRBV6-6 to TRBJ1-3; D gene uncertain. The germline CDR1 and CDR2 sequences are MNHNY and SVGAGI (reference sequence). Trimming removed 4 bases from V and 11 bases from J, with 9 bases in between. CDR3 length: 11 residues.

The chain carries TRBV18 and TRBJ2-3, with 7 bases fitting TRBD2. CDR1 is KGHSH, CDR2 LQKENI, per germline. The CDR3 runs to 16 residues. Trimming took 6 bases from V and 1 from J; bases not matched to a gene: 10. CDR3 loop: CASSPPGAGGTDTQYF. The CDR3 DNA reads as TGTGCCAGCTCCCCCCCCGGGGCGGGGGGCACAGATACGCAGTATTTT.